This entry describes one TCR beta chain. Trimming took off 5 bases at V and 4 bases at J, with 20 bases between the two ends. The germline V gene encodes CDR1 SEHNR and CDR2 FQNEAQ (reference sequence). This CDR3 comprises 17 residues. This sample was included in a study of cytomegalovirus exposure and HLA in healthy donors. A multiplex PCR was run with 60 Vbeta primers and 13 Jbeta primers. Assay used: immunoSEQ multiplex PCR; TCRdb lists only in-frame clones, some missing. The table records 55,000 to 80,000 clones, approximately 71% of them present only once. The gene calls are TRBV7-9 and TRBJ1-4; D is perhaps TRBD1 (5 bases). The receptor was derived from a woman aged 25 to 39 in good health and CMV-seronegative. Sequenced material: PBMCs. The CDR3 is CASSAASGRRGNEKLFF. The CDR3 nucleotides read TGTGCCAGCAGCGCCGCCTCGGGAAGGAGGGGTAATGAAAAACTGTTTTTT.